This T cell receptor (beta chain) was documented in a study of blood T cell repertoires in COVID-19. Study background: Material from acute and convalescent COVID-19 was sourced from the United States, Italy and Spain.

The data were produced by immunoSEQ multiplex PCR, yet TCRdb's version contains in-frame clones alone and is incomplete. The sample contains about 170,000 clones, about 90% of which appear only once. The Seattle patients joined while their infection was active and were tracked longitudinally afterward. The ends were cut back, 6 bases at V and 7 bases at J, with 18 bases in the middle. This CDR3 has 15 amino acids. Per germline, CDR1 SEHNR and CDR2 FQNEAQ (reference sequence). V usage is TRBV7-9 and J usage is TRBJ1-4; no firm D call. Sequenced: peripheral blood. The origin of this receptor is a woman aged 55-69 years with COVID-19, enrolled during active disease. The CDR3 DNA is TGTGCCAGCAGTCCAGCAAATCTGGGCCTTGAAAAACTGTTTTTT. Residues: CASSPANLGLEKLFF. The variable domain in full, completed from reference TRBV7-9 and TRBJ1-4, reads DTGVSQNPRHKITKRGQNVTFRCDPISEHNRLYWYRQTLGQGPEFLTYFQNEAQLEKSRLLSDRFSAERPKGSFSTLEIQRTEQGDSAMYLCASSPANLGLEKLFFGSGTQLSVL.